This T cell receptor (beta chain) is from a study of beta chain features in type 1 diabetes. As for the study in general: Age and gender were similar between patients and healthy donors, as were cell yields.

In germline, CDR1 is SQVTM, CDR2 ANQGSEA. There are 16 residues in the CDR3. Trimming took 3 bases from V and 0 from J; bases not matched to a gene: 8. Every donor provided one heparinised blood draw, which averaged approximately 100 mL. Purity exceeded 98% in all sorted populations. The sample holds a few counts of this clone. Its antigen is as yet unknown. General study findings and limits: Type 1 diabetes patients showed fewer insertions and more deletions at VDJ junctions. TCRB CDR3 length was moderately but significantly reduced in all four CD4+ subsets of Type 1 diabetes patients.

Isolated RNA was reverse transcribed in full, so expressed TCRB transcripts were sequenced. Here immunoSEQ multiplex PCR was the method, and the copy in TCRdb shows in-frame clones only, minus some. The sample lists around 250,000 clones, 24% occurring once. Sequenced: naive CD4+ T cells from blood. The chain links TRBV29-1 to TRBJ2-5; 9 nucleotides align to TRBD1. The origin of this receptor is a young woman with type 1 diabetes. The CDR3 DNA is TGCAGCGTTGACGTATCGGGACAGGGAAACCAAGAGACCCAGTACTTC. It codes for CSVDVSGQGNQETQYF.